This entry is about one T cell receptor beta chain. Its antigen is not identified. This entry comes from a study of OX40 agonist ivuxolimab in advanced cancers. At the level of the study: An agonistic human IgG2 monoclonal antibody against OX40 (CD134) was given. Every 2 weeks, ivuxolimab was infused into the patients intravenously at between 0.01 and 10 mg/kg. Broader study findings: More expanded clones were found, on average, in CD8+ than in CD4+ T cells. Some patients who did not respond also had low normalized T-cell clonal expansion.

The data were produced by immunoSEQ multiplex PCR, yet TCRdb's version contains in-frame clones alone and is incomplete. The data show around 70,000 clones, with around 90% seen just once and around 2.2% held by the top ten. The CDR3 consists of 14 residues. The J segment lost 4 bases and the V segment lost 5 bases, leaving 5 bases of the junction unmatched. Germline CDR1 is SGHTA and CDR2 is FQGNSA. The TCR sequence derives from an adult with an advanced solid tumor such as melanoma, head and neck, liver or kidney cancer. The rearrangement joins TRBV7-2 to TRBJ1-5; TRBD1 matches 7 bases. Sequences were derived from CD4+ or CD8+ T cells sorted from blood, sampled in a trial of the OX40 agonist ivuxolimab. The DNA of the CDR3 is TGTGCCAGCAGCCCGACAGGGATGAATCAGCCCCAGCATTTT. Its protein is CASSPTGMNQPQHF.